This TCR beta chain was found in a study of OX40 agonist ivuxolimab in advanced cancers. Across the study: Every 2 weeks, ivuxolimab was infused into the patients intravenously at between 0.01 and 10 mg/kg. The study's findings and limits: No antigen was identified for the clonally expanded peripheral T cells.

Germline V gene sequence: CDR1 MNHNY, CDR2 SVGAGI (reference sequence). CDR3 length equals 13 residues. V lost 10 bases and J lost 0; bases outside the gene matches: 3. Of note for this clone: Its antigen is not identified.

The data were produced by immunoSEQ multiplex PCR, yet TCRdb's version contains in-frame clones alone and is incomplete. The sample records about 64,000 clones, roughly 85% being singletons. The genes are TRBV6-6 and TRBJ1-3, with 7 bases matching TRBD1. This sequence originates from an adult with an advanced solid tumor such as melanoma, head and neck, liver or kidney cancer. The material was CD4+ or CD8+ T cells sorted from blood, obtained in a trial of the OX40 agonist ivuxolimab. CDR3 nucleotide sequence: TGTGCCACTGGACAGGCCTCTGGAAACACCATATATTTT. Protein sequence: CATGQASGNTIYF.